The 8 T cell receptor beta chains presented below share a single source sample, sequenced in a study of CXCR3-negative and CXCR3-positive naive CD8 T cells. Findings and caveats of the study: More hydrophobic TRB CDR3s occurred in CXCR3-positive than in CXCR3-negative naive cells.

Each TRB cDNA library was prepared by 5' RACE (with UMI labels). TCRdb re-called the 5' RACE reads; one entry per CDR3 protein, DNA not given. The sample has around 140,000 distinct CDR3 sequences, and its top ten clones hold 0.4% to 0.45%. Their antigens are not known. Input material: naive CXCR3+ CD8+ T cells from blood. Subset noted: CD45RO-CCR7+CD27+CD95- naive CD8+ T cells expressing CXCR3 (TNR3+). All receptors come from a human donor in good health. Some clones in this sample may be carry-over from other donors' samples.

The CDR3 protein is CASNGQAYEQYF. The rearrangement joins TRBV10-2 to TRBJ2-7; TCRdb's D call of TRBD1 is untestable without DNA. From germline, CDR1 is WSHSY and CDR2 SAAADI. This CDR3 region has 12 residues.

The chain recombines TRBV12-2 with TRBJ1-1; the D gene TCRdb calls, TRBD1, cannot be checked with no DNA. TRBV12-2 is given as a pseudogene. The CDR3 is made up of 16 amino acids. CDR3 region: CASRPDGPFENTEAFF.

The chain is built from TRBV28 and TRBJ1-2. This CDR3 is built from 13 residues. The germline V gene encodes CDR1 MDHEN and CDR2 SYDVKM. The CDR3: CASSFPENYGYTF.

The CDR3 protein is CASSSIGTSGNQPQHF. V usage is TRBV7-9 and J usage is TRBJ1-5. The length of the CDR3 is 16 residues. Germline CDR1 and CDR2: SEHNR and FQNEAQ (reference sequence).

The genes are TRBV4-1 and TRBJ2-5. Germline CDR1 reads MGHRA; CDR2 reads YSYEKL. This CDR3 is built from 16 residues. The chain's CDR3 is CASSQVWDSRSYEQCF.

The chain joins TRBV7-3 to TRBJ1-1; TCRdb selects TRBD1, and the lack of DNA leaves this call unchecked. Germline V lookup: CDR1 SGHTA, CDR2 FQGTGA. The CDR3 sequence is 13 residues long. The CDR3 loop reads CASSFGRGLGAFF.

The rearrangement joins TRBV29-1 to TRBJ2-7; the D call of TRBD1 rests on TCRdb alone, since no DNA is present to check it. The CDR3 has 14 residues. Germline CDR1 and CDR2: SQVTM and ANQGSEA. CDR3 residues: CSVEEARWTGGQYF.

The chain joins TRBV14 to TRBJ1-2. This CDR3 is 15 amino acids long. Germline V gene sequence: CDR1 SGHDN, CDR2 FVKESK. The CDR3 loop is CASSQDRYGWSGYTF.